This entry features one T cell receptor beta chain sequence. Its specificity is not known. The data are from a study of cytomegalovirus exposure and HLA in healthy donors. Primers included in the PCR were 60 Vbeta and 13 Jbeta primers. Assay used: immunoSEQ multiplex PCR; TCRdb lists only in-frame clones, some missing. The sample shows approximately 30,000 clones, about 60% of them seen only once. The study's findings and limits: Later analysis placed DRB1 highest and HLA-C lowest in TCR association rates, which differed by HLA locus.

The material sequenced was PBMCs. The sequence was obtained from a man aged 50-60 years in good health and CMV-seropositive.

This CDR3 is CASSKQGHQPQHF. For the CDR3, the DNA is TGTGCCAGCAGTAAACAGGGGCATCAGCCCCAGCATTTT. V and J are TRBV6-5 and TRBJ1-5; 7 bases align to TRBD1. Germline CDR1 MNHEY, CDR2 SVGAGI. V lost 5 bases to trimming and J lost 5 bases; unmatched junction nucleotides: 3. The CDR3 loop spans 13 amino acids.